This TCR beta chain was sequenced in a study of cytomegalovirus exposure and HLA in healthy donors listed by TCRdb under 2017. For context, the study as a whole: An earlier analysis of roughly 630 of the donors reported 250 to 300 Gb of sequence data and 100 million to 140 million unique TCR beta sequences from 190 million or so T cells. Roughly 310 gigabases of sequencing data and 80 million or so unique TCR sequences were included in an early release covering around 650 HLA-typed donors. Of the roughly 400 genotyped donors, less than 90% were placed in the genetic ancestry cluster associated with self-reported Caucasian donors. The study was designed to test whether signatures of past pathogen exposure could be identified by cataloging public T cell receptors. The study profiled the T cell repertoires of under 700 subjects by immunosequencing and related them to cytomegalovirus serostatus. Along with the roughly 710-subject first cohort, a separate validation cohort of over a hundred different subjects was used. The study combined high-throughput TCR immunosequencing, statistical association of individual TCRs with disease status, and machine learning to predict cytomegalovirus infection status. To study patterns of TCR occurrence, a later analysis re-analyzed previously published TCR beta repertoires from 666 donors and added high-resolution HLA genotyping. The later analysis used no new phenotypic data to find candidate immune exposures, relying instead on TCR beta sequences and their occurrence across donors. An earlier analysis of 587 of the donors used high-throughput TCR beta sequencing to judge whether each TCR beta V gene segment behaved as functional or pseudogenic. Donor age, sex, ethnicity and CMV serostatus were compiled together with the repertoire data. A later genetic analysis took genome-wide SNP genotypes for about 55% of the 666 donors and used that subset as a discovery cohort. All discovery cohort repertoires had been generated on a single sequencing platform. Both class I and class II loci were covered by HLA typing, at four-digit resolution. Typing coverage differed by locus: A, B, C, DRB1 and DQB1 were typed in about 620-630 donors, DQA1 in 500 to 550, DPA1 in 600 to 610, and DPB1 in about 450. Roughly 5 DR-DQ haplotypes were handled as single units for association and clustering, since linkage in the cohort was strong. On average, around 200,000 unique TCR beta nucleotide sequences were sequenced per donor among a few hundred genotyped donors of the cohort, with roughly 18% of those sequences being non-productive. General conclusions and limits of the study: Some IMGT-functional V segments, including TRBV6-2 and TRBV6-3, could not be distinguished by the 87-base-pair reads and were therefore excluded. According to a later analysis, TCR association rates differed among HLA loci, with DRB1 alleles showing the most associated TCRs and HLA-C alleles showing the fewest. An earlier analysis of approximately 530 of the donors showed that most TCR beta V segments appeared in productive rearrangements either about 87% or about 30% of the time, which broadly matched IMGT annotations. Because counts were too low, more than 15 rarely observed V segments, including chromosome 9 orphons, were left out of the earlier analysis of 500 to 650 of the donors. Assigning TCR associations to individual alleles was difficult when HLA alleles, especially DR and DQ, strongly co-occurred. In a later analysis, HLA-associated TCR beta chains showed more clonal expansion and lower generation probabilities than non-associated chains that were equally common. Cytomegalovirus status was reported to be diagnosed by the classifier with high specificity and sensitivity in both the original and validation cohorts. While some public TCRs were present in many individuals, most TCR sequences turned up only very rarely across donors. A later analysis associated 16,951 TCR beta sequences with specific HLA alleles at a false discovery rate of 0.05. Most CMV-associated TCR beta chains appeared to be HLA-restricted in a later analysis, and the HLA associations seemed to be driven largely by CMV exposure. Linkage disequilibrium might explain the correlated functional status among segregating V segments, but an unknown experimental factor could not be excluded. The authors suggested that the approach could potentially be generalized to other disease states and immunological phenotypes. A cluster of highly shared sequence variants was judged likely to be a technical artifact of the sequencing pipeline. Only TCR beta chains were sequenced in this cohort, and the absence of alpha or paired-chain data limited detectable features. A later genetic analysis reported fewer N-insertions in productive TCRs among donors in an Asian-associated ancestry cluster than the roughly 700-donor mean. Because HLA typing was missing for some donors at each locus, association tests included only the typed subset. A later analysis reported that several top co-occurrence clusters appeared linked to parvovirus B19, influenza, CMV and Epstein-Barr virus. A further reported finding was that TCR beta sequences accurately predicted the HLA-A and HLA-B alleles for most subjects in the first cohort. In vitro tests confirmed that a few of the cytomegalovirus-associated TCR beta chains recognize cytomegalovirus antigens. CMV serostatus was the only immune exposure information available for the cohort. Presence/absence analyses assumed roughly uniform sequencing depth across donors, an assumption that may not hold. A total of 150 or so TCR beta chains were listed by the study as associated with cytomegalovirus. A later genetic analysis associated a missense DCLRE1C variant with V-gene and J-gene trimming of TCR beta chains, and an independent cohort replicated the association.

As concerns this clone: Its binding antigen is unknown. No base quality information exists; no much larger clone differs at one position.

The cohort was made up of 666 healthy bone marrow donors. At the time of sampling, all cohort members were nominally healthy, though unrecorded immune exposures were likely present. The donor tested CMV seropositive and was one of the 289 seropositive cohort members. Every donor gave a peripheral blood sample, and the peripheral blood mononuclear cells from that sample were used for TCR beta sequencing. Genomic DNA extraction from the blood cell samples was performed with the Qiagen DNeasy Blood Extraction Kit. V gives up 3 bases and J gives up 4 bases, and the segment between their germline ends measures 13 bases. Via the germline V gene, CDR1 is SNHLY and CDR2 FYNNEI. The CDR3 numbers 14 residues from cysteine through phenylalanine. The only DNA kept is the CDR3, 42 bases in frame from the first base. The library was built by means of the immunoSEQ multiplex PCR assay. For the multiplex PCR, a mixture combining 60 forward primers for TCR Vbeta segments and 13 reverse primers for TCR Jbeta segments was used. The CDR3 region of rearranged TCR beta genes was amplified from genomic DNA with a multiplex PCR assay. The amplified TCR beta libraries were sequenced on the Illumina HiSeq System as 87-base-pair reads. Processing in the source paper ran as follows. A later analysis tallied around 82 million unique TCR beta chains across the 700 or so repertoires, and some 10 million of those chains were shared by two or more donors. To remove PCR and sequencing errors, raw reads were error-corrected and collapsed into unique sequences using a nearest-neighbor algorithm that merged closely related sequences. To assign V, D and J gene segments, CDR3 sequences were aligned to IMGT reference sequences. Each retained sequence needed at least a six-nucleotide match to both a V gene segment and a J gene segment. A rearrangement counted as productive if the CDR3 had no stop codons and remained in frame with V and J, and every other rearrangement counted as non-productive. Following IMGT convention, CDR3 was defined as the stretch from the second conserved V-encoded cysteine up to the conserved J-encoded phenylalanine. The earlier analysis of about 590 of the donors excluded sequences that lacked an unambiguous match to a single V gene segment. An earlier analysis of a few hundred of the donors classified V segments as functional when productive rearrangements were above 56.7% and as segregating when the standard deviation between donors was above 5%. A statistical classification framework was built for diagnosing cytomegalovirus status from the catalog of TCR beta chain sequences. In a later analysis, V and J genes were assigned by comparing TCR nucleotide sequences against IMGT/GENE-DB human TR gene sequences. The TCRdist pipeline was used in a later analysis to assign CDR3 sequences and most-parsimonious VDJ recombination scenarios. In a later analysis, every TCR beta chain was defined by the combination of its CDR3 amino acid sequence and its V-gene family, and reads without a unique V-gene family were dropped. In a later analysis, approximately 590 highly shared, low-generation-probability nucleotide sequences were removed to address suspected cross-contamination and a sequencing artifact. In a later analysis, a clonal expansion index for each public chain was calculated from normalized within-repertoire ranks of inferred template counts. In a later analysis, generation probabilities were computed with a VDJ recombination model fitted to out-of-frame rearrangements, and the resulting probabilities were checked against IGoR. A later analysis scored TCR-TCR, TCR-HLA and TCR-CMV co-occurrence with hypergeometric tests, applying a repertoire-size bias correction to TCR pairs. A later analysis estimated false discovery rates by permuting HLA or CMV assignments 20 times. In a later analysis, co-occurring TCRs were grouped using DBSCAN, and TCRdist sequence similarity was added for clustering within HLA-allele-positive subsets. Repertoires with fewer than 30,000 or more than 120,000 public chains, plus five repertoires with anomalous nucleotide sharing, were excluded from co-occurrence clustering. TCRdb took over this immuneACCESS table, retaining in-frame rearrangements with V and J assigned. Such tables are incomplete; in checked studies, under half of the missing clones stem from an unresolved V gene, and the remainder is unexplained. That table is the source of V, J and clone size, and D and trimming were worked out from the DNA. The sample profile shows 150,000 or so clones; over 60% of them were found once. Under 5% of the sample comes from the top ten.

This clonotype was sampled from a male donor in good health and CMV-seropositive. Recombination connected TRBV2 to TRBJ2-7, and possibly TRBD2, on 6 matching bases. Sequencing input: PBMCs. CDR3 reads: CASSERGSGYEQYF. DNA sequence: TGTGCCAGCAGTGAGCGGGGATCGGGGTACGAGCAGTACTTC. This CDR3, with the reference TRBV2 and TRBJ2-7 proteins standing in past its ends, gives the full variable domain EPEVTQTPSHQVTQMGQEVILRCVPISNHLYFYWYRQILGQKVEFLVSFYNNEISEKSEIFDDQFSVERPDGSNFTLKIRSTKLEDSAMYFCASSERGSGYEQYFGPGTRLTVT.